The clone carrying this T cell receptor (beta chain) came up a few times. This entry is derived from a study of blood T cell repertoires in COVID-19. Turning to the study itself: The United States, Italy and Spain provided the acute and convalescent COVID-19 samples. Sources were T cells, B-cell-depleted T cells, or PBMCs; the material itself was cDNA or gDNA.

Here immunoSEQ multiplex PCR was the method, and the copy in TCRdb shows in-frame clones only, minus some. The sample shows 140,000 to 150,000 clones, approximately 85% of them seen only once. Looked up from germline, CDR1 is SEHNR and CDR2 is FQNEAQ (reference sequence). V was trimmed by 1 base and J by 8 bases, leaving 11 bases between them. The CDR3 is made up of 14 amino acids. The sequenced sample consisted of peripheral blood. The origin of this receptor is a woman aged 55-70 years with COVID-19, enrolled during active disease. The chain links TRBV7-9 to TRBJ1-4; TRBD1 might be the D (5 bases). CDR3: CASSLELGGEKLFF. The DNA of the CDR3 is TGTGCCAGCAGCTTAGAGCTTGGGGGGGAAAAACTGTTTTTT.